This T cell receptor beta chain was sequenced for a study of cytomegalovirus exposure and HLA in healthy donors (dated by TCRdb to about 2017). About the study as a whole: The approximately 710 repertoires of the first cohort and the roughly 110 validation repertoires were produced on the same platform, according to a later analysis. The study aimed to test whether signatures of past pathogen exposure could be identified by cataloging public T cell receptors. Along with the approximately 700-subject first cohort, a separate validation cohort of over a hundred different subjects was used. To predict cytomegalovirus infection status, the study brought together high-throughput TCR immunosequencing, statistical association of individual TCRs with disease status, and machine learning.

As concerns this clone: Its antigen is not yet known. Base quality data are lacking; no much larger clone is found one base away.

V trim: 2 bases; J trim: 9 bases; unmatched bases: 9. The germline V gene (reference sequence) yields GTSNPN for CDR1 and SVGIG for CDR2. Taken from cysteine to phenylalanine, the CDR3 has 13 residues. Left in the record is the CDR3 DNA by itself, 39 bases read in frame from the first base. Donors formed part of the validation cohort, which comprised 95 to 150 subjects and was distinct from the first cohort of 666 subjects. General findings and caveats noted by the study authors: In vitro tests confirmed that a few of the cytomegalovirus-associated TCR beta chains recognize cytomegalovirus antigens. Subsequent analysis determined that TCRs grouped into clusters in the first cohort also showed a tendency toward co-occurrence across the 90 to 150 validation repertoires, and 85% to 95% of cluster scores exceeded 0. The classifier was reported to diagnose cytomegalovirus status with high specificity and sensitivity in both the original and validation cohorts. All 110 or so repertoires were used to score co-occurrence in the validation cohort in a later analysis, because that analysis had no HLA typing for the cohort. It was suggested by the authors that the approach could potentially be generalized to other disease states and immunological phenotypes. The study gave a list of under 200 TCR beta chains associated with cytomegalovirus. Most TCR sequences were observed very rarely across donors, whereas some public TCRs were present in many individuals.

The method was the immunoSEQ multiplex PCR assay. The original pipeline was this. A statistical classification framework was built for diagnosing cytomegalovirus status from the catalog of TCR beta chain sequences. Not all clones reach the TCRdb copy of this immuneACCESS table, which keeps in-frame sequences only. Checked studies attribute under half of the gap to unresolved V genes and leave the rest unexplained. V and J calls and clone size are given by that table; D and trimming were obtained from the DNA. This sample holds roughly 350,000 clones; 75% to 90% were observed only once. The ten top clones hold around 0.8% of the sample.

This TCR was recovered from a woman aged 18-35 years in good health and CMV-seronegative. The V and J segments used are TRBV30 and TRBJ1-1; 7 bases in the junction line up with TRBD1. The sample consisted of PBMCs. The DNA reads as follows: TGTGCCTGGAGTCTCTCCGGGACAGAGAAAGCTTTCTTT. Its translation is CAWSLSGTEKAFF.